This entry concerns a single T cell receptor beta chain. All donors qualified as healthy HIV-negative adults and had experienced no recent acute infections or vaccinations. This specimen belongs to a study of shared clonotypes between healthy human individuals. Study in general: Samples came from two female and a few male donors aged 18 to 49.

Genomic DNA of each subset was evenly split across several immunoSEQ plates. Loaded into unsorted PBMC replicate PCRs was about 330 ng DNA, 30,000 or so T cell genomes. Clones were sequenced by immunoSEQ multiplex PCR, and TCRdb holds only the in-frame ones, with some missing. This sample yields approximately 510,000 clones, of which approximately 85% are seen a single time; 10% to 15% belongs to the top ten. V was cut by 6 bases and J by 5 bases, with 14 bases left in between. Germline V gene lookup returns CDR1 MNHEY and CDR2 SVGAGI. The CDR3 has 13 residues. Input material: PBMCs. This clonotype was sampled from a woman in her 40s in good health. Some clones in this sample may be carry-over from other donors' samples. This chain joins TRBV6-5 and TRBJ2-7, with D possibly matching TRBD2 (5 bases). CDR3 protein: CASRMAGVNEQYF. CDR3 in DNA: TGTGCCAGCAGAATGGCCGGGGTTAACGAGCAGTACTTC.